This entry is about one T cell receptor (beta chain). Its ends do not fully match the called genes, so a read error is possible. Receptor amplification or capture employed the immunoSEQ multiplex PCR assay. For most patients, genomic DNA was isolated with the Qiagen DNeasy Blood and Tissue Kit and shipped frozen to Adaptive Biotechnologies for TCR sequencing. Adaptive Biotechnologies carried out high-throughput TCR-beta CDR3 sequencing of genomic DNA for most patients. Per the authors' processing: Adaptive's ImmunoSEQ software supplied the TCR sequencing data for around 19 patients, while MiXCR and VDJtools were used to process a few other patients. CD4 versus CD8 sorting errors were corrected by removing sequences found in both subsets at a frequency ratio below 5:1. CDR3 nucleotide sequences shared by donor and recipient were removed because the origin of these sequences could not be assigned. To count as alloreactive, a clone needed at least 2-fold expansion over unstimulated cells and a minimum CFSE-low frequency of 0.002% (template counts) or 0.001% (read counts). Clones detected in sequenced pre-transplant spleen, lymph node, or MLR CFSE-low populations of the donor or recipient were defined as mappable. Cumulative frequency of alloreactive clones was calculated as a percentage of all sequences weighted by copy number. Sourced from immuneACCESS, this table was stored by TCRdb with only in-frame sequences that have V and J called. A share of the clones is absent; for the studies checked, an unresolved V gene accounts for under half, and the remainder has no known explanation. V and J calls plus clone size are reproduced from that table; the DNA served to infer D and trimming. The table for this sample lists 15,000 to 20,000 clones; approximately 39% of them were counted only once. Of the sample, under 4.5% falls within the top ten clones.

This sample was included in a study of graft-versus-host responses after intestinal transplantation (dated by TCRdb to 2020 to 2023). At the level of the whole study: The transplants that recipients got were multivisceral, liver-intestinal, or isolated intestinal. Every recipient was given anti-thymocyte globulin induction, then maintenance tacrolimus and steroids for about three years. Bulk TCR-beta CDR3 sequencing was used to track graft-versus-host and host-versus-graft alloreactive T cell clones in the graft, circulation and bone marrow after intestinal transplantation. The cohort enrolled approximately 24 intestinal transplant recipients, one of whom was a retransplant, and 3 patients without pretransplant specimens were excluded. Alloreactive clones were identified by sequencing pre-transplant mixed lymphocyte reaction products and comparing these products with unstimulated pre-transplant donor and recipient T cells. Donor T cell macrochimerism was defined as a peak of at least 4% donor T cells among recipient peripheral blood mononuclear cells. Rather than going through the commercial service, samples from a few later patients were sequenced in-house on an Illumina MiSeq and processed with MiXCR.

Based on the germline V gene, the CDR1 and CDR2 sequences are MGHRA and YSYEKL. The CDR3 has 19 amino acids, counting the end cysteine and phenylalanine. Just CDR3 DNA is preserved here, 57 bases in frame from base 1. In light of the paper, this sample's time point label describes: cells obtained before transplantation from donor or recipient. In the mixed lymphocyte reactions, 200,000 CFSE-labeled pre-transplant responders were plated with 200,000 irradiated violet-dye-labeled stimulators and cultured for approximately six days. After the mixed lymphocyte reaction, proliferating CD3+CD4+CFSE-low and CD3+CD8+CFSE-low responder cells were FACS-sorted on a BD Influx sorter. Broader findings and caveats from the paper: The relatively low number and heterogeneity of intestinal transplant patients limited the conclusions. GvH clones turned up in recipient bone marrow, with some appearing earlier in ileal mucosa or blood, a pattern consistent with an intestinal mucosal origin. Patients with donor T cell macrochimerism had high GvH to HvG T cell clonal ratios in their allografts. Early after transplant, peak levels of circulating GvH clones were associated with declines in HvG clones.

The sequence is built from TRBV4-1 and TRBJ2-1; confidence is insufficient to name the D gene. This receptor was taken from a human patient who received an intestinal transplant. Sample: alloreactive CD8+ T cells from a mixed lymphocyte reaction culture, taken before intestinal transplant. The cell subset or site label, read with the paper, signifies: CFSE-low proliferating T cells sorted from approximately 6-day pre-transplant mixed lymphocyte reaction (GvH or HvG direction). In nucleotide form, the sequence is TGCGCCAGCAGCCAAGAGGGAACTACCGGCGGAAGGGTCTACAATGGGCAGTTCTTC. It codes for CASSQEGTTGGRVYNGQFF.